Shown below are 30 T cell receptor beta chains from a single sample sequenced in a study of identical twins. TCRdb re-derived calls from the 5' RACE reads in MiXCR, one entry per CDR3 protein. Of roughly 710,000 distinct CDR3 sequences listed, around 6.1% are singletons. Material: naive T cells sorted from blood. The receptors were sampled from a man aged 18 to 35 in good health.

This clonotype was detected many times. The genes are TRBV5-5 and TRBJ1-5, with TRBD1 matching over 7 bases. J gave up 5 bases and V 4 bases, and 9 bases lay outside the gene matches. Germline CDR1 reads SGHKS; CDR2 reads YYEKEE (reference sequence). The CDR3 has 15 residues. Here the CDR3 reads CASSRGQNSDQPQHF. The CDR3 DNA is TGTGCCAGCAGCCGGGGACAGAACTCCGATCAGCCCCAGCATTTT.

This clonotype occurred many times. The rearrangement joins TRBV12-2 to TRBJ2-1; TRBD2, the table's D call, was not compared with the DNA. TRBV12-2 is reported as a pseudogene. This CDR3 contains 16 residues. In DNA form, the CDR3 reads TGTGCAAGTCGCTTCCCCGACAGCCCTCCCTACAATGAGCAGTTCTTC. Its protein product is CASRFPDSPPYNEQFF.

This clonotype has at least ten counts. The chain combines TRBV12-3 or TRBV12-4 with TRBJ2-1; D unclear. Trimming cost V 3 bases and J 4 bases, with 7 bases left between them. The CDR3 runs 13 residues. In DNA form, the CDR3 reads TGTGCCAGCAGTTTTGGGCCGTACAATGAGCAGTTCTTC. Amino acid sequence: CASSFGPYNEQFF.

This clonotype was seen ten or more times. The junction shows a germline mismatch at one end, possibly a read error. This chain connects TRBV7-3 to TRBJ2-3, with unresolved D. The CDR3 has 13 residues. Germline V CDR1 and CDR2: SGHTA, FQGTGA. The CDR3 DNA is TGCGCCAGCAGCTTGGGTACCGGGGATACGCAGTATTTT. This codes for CASSLGTGDTQYF.

This sequence joins TRBV6-1 and TRBJ2-6; a possible D gene is TRBD2 (5 bases). The CDR3 consists of 16 residues. Per the germline V gene, CDR1 is MNHNS and CDR2 is SASEGT. V shed 7 bases and J shed 0 bases, with 13 bases lying between them. The CDR3 DNA is TGTGCCAGCACCGTCCAGCGGAGCTCTGGGGCCAACGTCCTGACTTTC. Residues: CASTVQRSSGANVLTF.

The chain couples TRBV2 to TRBJ1-6, with 7 bases lining up with TRBD1. J lost 6 bases, V lost 6 bases, and 5 bases had no gene match. CDR3 length equals 14 residues. Germline CDR1 and CDR2: SNHLY and FYNNEI. The CDR3 protein is CASSWTGGNSPLHF. The CDR3 bases are TGTGCCAGCAGCTGGACAGGCGGTAATTCACCCCTCCACTTT.

The V gene is TRBV27, the J gene TRBJ2-7; 11 bases match TRBD2. The CDR3 spans 16 residues. Germline V CDR1 and CDR2: MNHEY, SMNVEV (reference sequence). Germline trimming cut 5 bases from V and 2 bases from J; bases unmatched to any gene: 8. The CDR3 nucleotides read TGTGCCAGCAGTCCCATTGTGACTAGCGGGACCTACGAGCAGTACTTC. It yields the protein CASSPIVTSGTYEQYF.

This clonotype was observed a handful of times. The V gene is TRBV6-2 or TRBV6-3, the J gene TRBJ2-1, with D unresolved. There are 13 residues in the CDR3. CDR1 MNHEY and CDR2 SVGEGT come from the germline V gene. V lost 5 bases to trimming and J lost 3 bases, with 8 bases between them. The CDR3 region has the DNA TGTGCCAGCAGTACGGTTATCTACAATGAGCAGTTCTTC. It yields the protein CASSTVIYNEQFF.

The CDR3 reads CASSIYWENTEAFF. The CDR3 coding sequence is TGTGCCAGTAGTATTTATTGGGAGAACACTGAAGCTTTCTTT. The chain is built from TRBV19 and TRBJ1-1; D gene unclear. CDR1 and CDR2 (germline): LNHDA, SQIVND (reference sequence). There are 14 residues in the CDR3. Trimming cost V 3 bases and J 1 base, with 9 bases left between them. Drawing the rest from reference TRBV19 and TRBJ1-1, the complete variable domain is DGGITQSPKYLFRKEGQNVTLSCEQNLNHDAMYWYRQDPGQGLRLIYYSQIVNDFQKGDIAEGYSVSREKKESFPLTVTSAQKNPTAFYLCASSIYWENTEAFFGQGTRLTVV.

This clonotype was seen a few times. The rearrangement uses TRBV29-1 and TRBJ2-7, with 7 bases aligning to TRBD2. CDR1 and CDR2 from the germline V gene are SQVTM and ANQGSEA. This CDR3 is 15 amino acids long. After removal of 3 bases from V and 3 bases from J, the junction contained 11 bases not matched to a gene. CDR3 in amino acids: CSVERVTSEYYEQYF. In nucleotides, the CDR3 is TGCAGCGTTGAGAGGGTCACTAGCGAGTACTACGAGCAGTACTTC.

This clonotype was found many times. The CDR3 coding sequence is TGCAGTGCTAGAAAACCATCTAGCGATGGCGAGCAGTACGTC. Translating it yields CSARKPSSDGEQYV. V and J are TRBV20-1 and TRBJ2-7; perhaps TRBD2 as D (6 bases). This CDR3 contains 14 residues. With 2 bases removed from V and 6 bases from J, the gap between germline ends came to 17 bases. The germline V gene encodes CDR1 DFQATT and CDR2 SNEGSKA (reference sequence).

There are a few counts of this clonotype. This CDR3 is CASSLDRGTAAYSEQFF. CDR3 bases: TGTGCCAGCAGCTTAGATCGAGGGACGGCAGCCTATAGTGAGCAGTTCTTC. V and J are TRBV11-2 and TRBJ2-1, with D perhaps assigned TRBD1 or TRBD2 (5 bases each). The CDR3 contains 17 residues. Deletions cut 0 bases from V and 9 bases from J, with 21 bases between. In germline, CDR1 is SGHAT, CDR2 FQNNGV.

This chain links TRBV20-1 with TRBJ2-1; 9 bases are a match to TRBD1. V gave up 4 bases and J gave up 4 bases; unmatched junction bases: 2. The CDR3 consists of 13 residues. CDR1 DFQATT and CDR2 SNEGSKA come from the germline V gene (reference sequence). In nucleotides, the CDR3 is TGCAGTGCTAAGGGGACAGGGTACAATGAGCAGTTCTTC. Translation: CSAKGTGYNEQFF.

The table lists this clonotype with many counts. This chain joins TRBV28 and TRBJ2-7; D not resolved. CDR3 length equals 13 residues. Between the trimmed V and J ends, which lost 6 bases and 2 bases, there was a span of 11 bases. Germline loops: CDR1 MDHEN, CDR2 SYDVKM. The CDR3: CASSPESPYEQYF. In DNA form, the CDR3 reads TGTGCCAGCAGCCCTGAGAGCCCCTACGAGCAGTACTTC.

In nucleotides, the CDR3 is TGTGCCAGCAGATCGGAGGGGACTACACCCTACAATGAGCAGTTCTTC. Translating it yields CASRSEGTTPYNEQFF. The gene calls are TRBV9 and TRBJ2-1; 7 nucleotides line up with TRBD2. V lost 5 bases to trimming and J lost 2 bases; unmatched junction nucleotides: 10. Germline CDR1 SGDLS, CDR2 YYNGEE. The CDR3 is 16 amino acids.

This clonotype was observed a few times. The J gene is TRBJ2-1, the V gene TRBV19; a possible D gene is TRBD2 (6 bases). CDR3 size: 11 residues. Germline V gene sequence: CDR1 LNHDA, CDR2 SQIVND (reference sequence). Trimming took off 8 bases at V and 8 bases at J, with 10 bases between the two ends. DNA of the CDR3: TGTGCCAGTGGGGGGTGGCATGAGCAGTTCTTC. The encoded protein is CASGGWHEQFF.

DNA of the CDR3: TGTGCCAGCAGGGGCTCAGGGTTGGGGCAGTTCTTC. Protein sequence: CASRGSGLGQFF. The chain links TRBV7-9 to TRBJ2-1; possible D gene TRBD1, 5 bases. V was pared by 6 bases and J by 12 bases, with 15 bases between. There are 12 residues in the CDR3. The germline gives CDR1 SEHNR, CDR2 FQNEAQ (reference sequence).

This clonotype was seen at least ten times. V usage is TRBV7-8 and J usage is TRBJ2-2, with D perhaps matching TRBD2 (6 bases). The CDR3 is 18 residues long. The germline V and J ends were trimmed by 5 bases and 0 bases, with 19 bases remaining between them. Germline values: CDR1 SGHVS, CDR2 FQNEAQ. The chain's CDR3 is CASSLGVAAYSNTGELFF. In DNA form, the CDR3 reads TGTGCCAGCAGCCTCGGGGTAGCGGCCTACTCGAACACCGGGGAGCTGTTTTTT.

This clonotype was counted at least ten times. V usage is TRBV12-3 or TRBV12-4 and J usage is TRBJ2-5; a possible D gene is TRBD2 (6 bases). V lost 5 bases and J lost 7, with 14 bases in between. The CDR3 runs 13 residues. This CDR3 is CASSTRLGGTQYF. CDR3 in DNA: TGTGCCAGCAGTACCCGACTGGGGGGGACCCAGTACTTC.

This clonotype was recorded a few times. The rearrangement joins TRBV5-1 to TRBJ2-3; D not certain. Germline V lookup: CDR1 SGHRS, CDR2 YFSETQ. Trimming pared 0 bases from V and 2 bases from J, leaving 10 bases between. The CDR3 has 15 amino acids. The DNA of the CDR3 is TGCGCCAGCAGCTTGGTTTCACTTTACACAGATACGCAGTATTTT. This codes for CASSLVSLYTDTQYF.

This clonotype was observed a handful of times. This sequence joins TRBV6-1 and TRBJ2-2; no clear D. The germline V gene has CDR1 MNHNS and CDR2 SASEGT. V was cut by 2 bases and J by 7 bases, with 8 bases left in between. The CDR3 contains 13 residues. The CDR3 protein is CASSENKVGELFF. In nucleotides, the CDR3 is TGTGCCAGCAGTGAAAATAAGGTCGGGGAGCTGTTTTTT.

The J gene is TRBJ2-7, the V gene TRBV13, with unresolved D. Trimming left V 1 base short and J 5 bases short, with 15 bases between. The germline V gene encodes CDR1 PRHDT and CDR2 FYEKMQ (reference sequence). The CDR3 spans 15 residues. CDR3 in amino acids: CASSLVGSRPHEQYF. In nucleotides, the CDR3 is TGTGCCAGCAGCTTAGTAGGCTCCAGGCCCCACGAGCAGTACTTC.

This clonotype has just a few counts. This CDR3 reads CSMSPGTLEGPDTQYF. The DNA for the CDR3 is TGCAGTATGAGTCCCGGGACCCTGGAGGGTCCAGATACGCAGTATTTT. The chain recombines TRBV29-1 with TRBJ2-3; tentative D call: TRBD2 (6 bases). Per the germline V gene, CDR1 is SQVTM and CDR2 is ANQGSEA. This CDR3 comprises 16 residues.

In its sample, this clonotype was seen a few times. V is TRBV25-1 and J is TRBJ1-4; 9 nucleotides agree with TRBD1. Germline CDR1 reads MGHDK; CDR2 reads SYGVNS. With V trimmed by 3 bases and J by 8 bases, 10 bases remained unmatched. The CDR3 totals 16 residues. The CDR3 sequence is CASSEGTGFQLEKLFF. As DNA, the CDR3 is TGTGCCAGCAGTGAGGGGACAGGGTTTCAATTGGAAAAACTGTTTTTT.

The CDR3 bases are TGTGCCTGGAACAGGGACATTGATTACGAGCAGTACTTC. This encodes CAWNRDIDYEQYF. The chain carries TRBV30 and TRBJ2-7; TRBD1 might be the D (6 bases). Trimming took off 4 bases at V and 4 bases at J, with 14 bases between the two ends. CDR3 length: 13 amino acids. CDR1 and CDR2 from the germline V gene are GTSNPN and SVGIG (reference sequence).

This chain links TRBV15 with TRBJ2-7; the match to TRBD2 covers 10 bases. With V trimmed by 1 base and J by 0 bases, 6 bases remained unmatched. The CDR3 extends over 17 amino acids. CDR1 and CDR2 (germline): LNHNV, YYDKDF (reference sequence). The CDR3 loop is CATSRVFLAGDSYEQYV. CDR3 DNA sequence: TGTGCCACCAGCAGAGTCTTCCTAGCGGGGGACTCCTACGAGCAGTACGTC.

This clonotype was observed at least ten times. V gene TRBV4-1 combines with J gene TRBJ2-7, with D maybe TRBD2 (6 bases). This CDR3 contains 15 residues. V was cut by 1 base and J by 1 base, with 11 bases left in between. The V gene's germline CDR1 is MGHRA and CDR2 YSYEKL. CDR3 sequence reads: CASSQGAGWSYEQYV. For the CDR3, the DNA is TGCGCCAGCAGCCAAGGGGCGGGATGGTCCTACGAGCAGTACGTC.

This clonotype was observed at least ten times. The CDR3 DNA sequence: TGTGCCAGCAGCCAAGTACGTAAAAGCGGGAGAACACCCACCGGGGAGCTGTTTTTT. It is translated as CASSQVRKSGRTPTGELFF. The rearrangement joins TRBV3-1 to TRBJ2-2; TRBD2 matches 8 bases. The CDR3 contains 19 residues. V lost 1 base and J lost 4; bases outside the gene matches: 14. Germline assignment: CDR1 LGHDT and CDR2 YNNKEL (reference sequence).

This clonotype was picked up many times. This chain joins TRBV7-2 and TRBJ2-1, with D maybe TRBD2 (6 bases). Between the trimmed V and J ends, which lost 1 base and 7 bases, there was a span of 11 bases. CDR3 length: 14 residues. Germline V lookup: CDR1 SGHTA, CDR2 FQGNSA. CDR3 sequence (DNA): TGTGCCAGCAGCTTAGAACTAGCTGCGAATGAGCAGTTCTTC. It specifies CASSLELAANEQFF.

The CDR3 is CASSQEGTSANTDTQYF. The CDR3 DNA sequence: TGCGCCAGCAGCCAAGAAGGGACTAGCGCGAACACAGATACGCAGTATTTT. V gene TRBV4-3 combines with J gene TRBJ2-3, with TRBD2 identical over 10 bases. CDR1 LGHNA and CDR2 YSLEER come from the germline V gene. The CDR3 is 17 amino acids. V lost 0 bases to trimming and J lost 2 bases; unmatched junction nucleotides: 5.